This T cell receptor (beta chain) was recorded in a study of blood T cell repertoires in COVID-19. Study summary: Nucleic acid was either cDNA or gDNA, and it came from T cells, B-cell-depleted T cells, or PBMCs.

Seattle enrolled patients during active infection and tracked them longitudinally. The CDR3 runs 15 residues. From germline, CDR1 is SGHRS and CDR2 YFSETQ. Trimming took off 0 bases at V and 0 bases at J, with 7 bases between the two ends. The data were produced by immunoSEQ multiplex PCR, yet TCRdb's version contains in-frame clones alone and is incomplete. The sample includes 150,000 to 200,000 clones, over 90% of them seen just once. The sample consisted of peripheral blood. This clonotype originated in a woman aged 60-75 years with COVID-19, enrolled during active disease. This chain joins TRBV5-1 and TRBJ1-5; unclear D gene. CDR3 residues: CASSLAGFSNQPQHF. The CDR3 nucleotides read TGCGCCAGCAGCTTGGCGGGGTTTAGCAATCAGCCCCAGCATTTT.